These T cell receptor beta chains were read from a single sample in a study of control samples from healthy donors and cancer patients. Sequencing was performed with immunoSEQ multiplex PCR; in TCRdb, only in-frame clones are kept and a portion is missing. The table shows 140,000 to 150,000 clones, with about 91% occurring only once. Specimen: blood. Every receptor here comes from a young man in good health. Each CDR3 is given with its conserved first and last residue. The D gene is left open where the match is weak. Size is stated for part of the rows, as once, few or many counts, or as a class when the clone is expanded.

>TRBV19|TRBJ2-3|TRBD1|-
CASRDRGLTDTQYF
TGTGCCAGCCGGGACAGGGGGCTAACAGATACGCAGTATTTT
>TRBV5-1|TRBJ1-6|-|-
CASSLDGTYNSPLHF
TGCGCCAGCAGCTTGGATGGTACCTATAATTCACCCCTCCACTTT
>TRBV5-6|TRBJ1-2|-|-
CASSLRSRGDYYGYTF
TGTGCCAGCAGCTTGCGGAGCCGGGGAGATTACTATGGCTACACCTTC
>TRBV23-1|TRBJ1-5|-|-
CASSQSWDSNQPQHF
TGCGCCAGCAGTCAATCATGGGATAGCAATCAGCCCCAGCATTTT
>TRBV5-1|TRBJ2-1|TRBD1|-
CASSLSDRGPNEQFF
TGCGCCAGCAGCTTGTCGGACAGGGGGCCCAATGAGCAGTTCTTC
>TRBV29-1|TRBJ1-2|TRBD1|-
CSVAGTANYGYTF
TGCAGCGTTGCCGGGACAGCTAACTATGGCTACACCTTC
>TRBV15|TRBJ1-1|TRBD1|-
CATSRGQQGVNTEAFF
TGTGCCACCAGCAGGGGACAACAGGGGGTTAACACTGAAGCTTTCTTT
>TRBV5-8|TRBJ1-5|-|few
CASSLSRQISNQPQHF
TGTGCCAGCAGCTTGTCCCGACAGATTAGCAATCAGCCCCAGCATTTT
>TRBV7-9|TRBJ2-7|-|-
CASSLGVRAHEQYF
TGTGCCAGCAGCTTAGGGGTCAGGGCCCACGAGCAGTACTTC
>TRBV3-1/TRBV3-2|TRBJ1-2|TRBD1|-
CASSHETGEGGYTF
TGTGCCAGCAGCCATGAAACAGGGGAGGGTGGCTACACCTTC
>TRBV6-5|TRBJ2-7|TRBD1|-
CASSYLDRAAYEQYF
TGTGCCAGCAGTTACTTAGACAGGGCGGCCTACGAGCAGTACTTC
>TRBV6-1|TRBJ1-5|-|-
CASSETPGNQPQHF
TGTGCCAGCAGTGAAACCCCGGGGAATCAGCCCCAGCATTTT
>TRBV6-2/TRBV6-3|TRBJ2-3|TRBD1|-
CASSYGTGGADTQYF
TGTGCCAGCAGTTACGGGACAGGGGGCGCAGATACGCAGTATTTT
>TRBV4-2|TRBJ2-1|-|few
CASTQLGYNEQFF
TGTGCCAGCACCCAGCTGGGGTACAATGAGCAGTTCTTC
>TRBV28|TRBJ1-4|-|-
CASTGINEKLFF
TGTGCCAGCACAGGCATTAATGAAAAACTGTTTTTT
>TRBV28|TRBJ2-1|-|-
CASRTLVATFINEQFF
TGTGCCAGCAGGACCTTGGTTGCGACCTTTATAAATGAGCAGTTCTTC
>TRBV27|TRBJ1-2|TRBD1|-
CASSLYAGGYDYGYTF
TGTGCCAGCAGTTTATACGCAGGGGGCTATGATTATGGCTACACCTTC
>TRBV6-5|TRBJ2-2|TRBD2|-
CASSYPRGGGTGELFF
TGTGCCAGCAGTTACCCGCGGGGGGGCGGCACCGGGGAGCTGTTTTTT
>TRBV10-3|TRBJ1-2|-|-
CAISGRADYGYTF
TGTGCCATCAGTGGCCGGGCAGACTATGGCTACACCTTC
>TRBV27|TRBJ1-1|-|-
CASSFGGTNTEAFF
TGTGCCAGCAGTTTTGGGGGGACGAACACTGAAGCTTTCTTT
>TRBV19|TRBJ1-4|-|-
CASSFGGVDEKLFF
TGTGCCAGTAGTTTCGGGGGGGTGGATGAAAAACTGTTTTTT
>TRBV28|TRBJ1-4|-|once
CASSHQTGEKLFF
TGTGCCAGCAGCCATCAGACGGGGGAAAAACTGTTTTTT
>TRBV10-2|TRBJ2-6|-|-
CASSERTGSGANVLTF
TGCGCCAGCAGTGAACGAACGGGGTCTGGGGCCAACGTCCTGACTTTC
>TRBV5-1|TRBJ1-4|-|-
CASSPGTEEKLFF
TGCGCCAGCAGCCCCGGGACGGAAGAAAAACTGTTTTTT
>TRBV28|TRBJ1-6|-|-
CASSSSSYNSPLHF
TGTGCCAGCAGTTCCAGCTCCTATAATTCACCCCTCCACTTT
>TRBV6-5|TRBJ2-2|-|-
CASSYSLGGASGELFF
TGTGCCAGCAGTTACTCATTAGGGGGGGCCTCCGGGGAGCTGTTTTTT
>TRBV6-1|TRBJ2-3|-|-
CASSEAQPRVIDTQYF
TGTGCCAGCAGTGAAGCGCAGCCAAGGGTGATAGATACGCAGTATTTT
>TRBV15|TRBJ1-3|-|-
CATSSTFGGSGNTIYF
TGTGCCACCAGCTCGACCTTCGGGGGTTCTGGAAACACCATATATTTT
>TRBV27|TRBJ2-2|-|-
CASSLELRDGYTGELFF
TGTGCCAGCAGTTTGGAACTTCGGGACGGTTACACCGGGGAGCTGTTTTTT
>TRBV28|TRBJ1-1|TRBD1|-
CASSSRTGVMNTEAFF
TGTGCCAGCAGTTCTAGGACAGGGGTTATGAACACTGAAGCTTTCTTT
>TRBV7-9|TRBJ2-5|-|-
CASSFLRDQETQYF
TGTGCCAGCAGCTTCCTTCGGGACCAAGAGACCCAGTACTTC
>TRBV5-8|TRBJ2-3|TRBD2|-
CASSLGLAGGRGTDTQYF
TGTGCCAGCAGCTTGGGACTAGCGGGGGGGCGGGGCACAGATACGCAGTATTTT
>TRBV11-1|TRBJ1-2|TRBD1|-
CASSSRARTGGYGYTF
TGTGCCAGCAGCTCCCGGGCTAGGACAGGGGGCTATGGCTACACCTTC
>TRBV25-1|TRBJ1-2|-|-
CASSEGRGYTF
TGTGCCAGCAGTGAGGGCCGTGGCTACACCTTC
>TRBV12-3/TRBV12-4|TRBJ2-3|-|-
CASSLSIDTQYF
TGTGCCAGCAGTTTGTCTATAGATACGCAGTATTTT
>TRBV28|TRBJ2-2|TRBD2|-
CASSGGLAANTGELFF
TGTGCCAGCAGTGGGGGACTAGCGGCGAACACCGGGGAGCTGTTTTTT
>TRBV5-1|TRBJ2-3|-|-
CASSLGGFKTDTQYF
TGCGCCAGCAGCTTGGGGGGTTTTAAGACAGATACGCAGTATTTT
>TRBV10-3|TRBJ2-7|TRBD2|few
CASCPGLAGASYEQYF
TGTGCCAGTTGTCCGGGACTAGCGGGGGCCTCCTACGAGCAGTACTTC
>TRBV5-1|TRBJ2-2|TRBD2|-
CASSHQTSGGNTGELFF
TGCGCCAGCAGCCATCAGACTAGCGGGGGGAACACCGGGGAGCTGTTTTTT
>TRBV2|TRBJ2-1|TRBD1|once
CASSERPRGLYNEQFF
TGTGCCAGCAGTGAACGACCCAGGGGGCTGTACAATGAGCAGTTCTTC
>TRBV28|TRBJ1-5|TRBD1|-
CASSFGTGNQPQHF
TGTGCCAGCAGTTTCGGGACAGGCAATCAGCCCCAGCATTTT
>TRBV9|TRBJ1-1|TRBD1|once
CASSVGGTGGLNTEAFF
TGTGCCAGCAGCGTAGGGGGGACAGGGGGCCTGAACACTGAAGCTTTCTTT
>TRBV5-1|TRBJ2-2|-|few
CASSFMGTGELFF
TGCGCCAGCAGCTTTATGGGGACCGGGGAGCTGTTTTTT
>TRBV7-9|TRBJ2-6|-|-
CASSLVLGFLGANVLTF
TGTGCCAGCAGCTTAGTCCTTGGCTTTCTTGGGGCCAACGTCCTGACTTTC
>TRBV10-2|TRBJ1-5|-|-
CASSGGESQPQHF
TGCGCCAGCAGTGGCGGGGAGAGTCAGCCCCAGCATTTT
>TRBV6-5|TRBJ1-1|-|-
CASSTTGLNTEAFF
TGTGCCAGCAGTACCACAGGGCTGAACACTGAAGCTTTCTTT
>TRBV10-3|TRBJ2-7|-|-
CAIETGDYEQYF
TGTGCCATCGAGACAGGAGACTACGAGCAGTACTTC
>TRBV7-3|TRBJ1-1|-|-
CASSLTGANTEAFF
TGTGCCAGCAGCTTAACGGGGGCAAACACTGAAGCTTTCTTT